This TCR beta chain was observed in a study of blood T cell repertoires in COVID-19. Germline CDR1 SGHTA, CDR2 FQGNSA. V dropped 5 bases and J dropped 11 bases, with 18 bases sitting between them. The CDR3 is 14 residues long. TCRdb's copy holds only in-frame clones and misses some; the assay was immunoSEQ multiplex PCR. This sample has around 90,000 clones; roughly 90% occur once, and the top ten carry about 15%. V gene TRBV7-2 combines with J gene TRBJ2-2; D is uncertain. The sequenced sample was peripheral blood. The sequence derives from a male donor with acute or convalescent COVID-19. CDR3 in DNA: TGTGCCAGCAGCGACCTCCTTGGGTGGGCCGAGCTGTTTTTT. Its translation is CASSDLLGWAELFF. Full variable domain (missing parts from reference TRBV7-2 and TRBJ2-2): GAGVSQSPSNKVTEKGKDVELRCDPISGHTALYWYRQSLGQGLEFLIYFQGNSAPDKSGLPSDRFSAERTGGSVSTLTIQRTQQEDSAVYLCASSDLLGWAELFFGEGSRLTVL.